This TCR beta chain originates from a study of T cells after yellow fever vaccination. TCRdb re-called the 5' RACE reads with MiXCR, one entry per CDR3 protein. The repertoire has some 600,000 distinct CDR3 sequences, around 17% of them found once; the top ten carry roughly 17%. This clonotype appeared a few times. CDR3 length: 15 amino acids. Germline-derived CDR1 and CDR2 are SGHTA and FQGNSA. V lost 5 bases to trimming and J lost 7 bases, with 20 bases between them. Sequenced here: PBMCs, sampled less than 6 days after the first yellow fever vaccination. The genes are TRBV7-2 and TRBJ1-2; a weak D match, TRBD1 (6 bases). This sequence originates from a man younger than 35 who received the YFV17D yellow fever vaccine. As DNA, the CDR3 is TGTGCCAGCAGCCAACCGACGGGGGCTGTCTCTGGCTACACCTTC. Protein product: CASSQPTGAVSGYTF.